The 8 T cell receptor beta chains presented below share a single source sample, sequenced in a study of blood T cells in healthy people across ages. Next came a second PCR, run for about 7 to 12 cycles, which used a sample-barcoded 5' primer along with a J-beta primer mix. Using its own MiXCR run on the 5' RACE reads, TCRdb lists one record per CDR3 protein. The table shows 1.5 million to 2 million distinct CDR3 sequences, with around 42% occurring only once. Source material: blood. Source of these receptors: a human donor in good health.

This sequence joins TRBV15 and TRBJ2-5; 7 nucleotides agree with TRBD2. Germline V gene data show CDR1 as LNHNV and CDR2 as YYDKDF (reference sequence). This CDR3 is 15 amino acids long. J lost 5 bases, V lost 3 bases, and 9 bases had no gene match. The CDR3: CATSSAPSRGETQYF. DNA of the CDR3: TGTGCCACCAGCAGCGCCCCGTCGCGGGGGGAGACCCAGTACTTC.

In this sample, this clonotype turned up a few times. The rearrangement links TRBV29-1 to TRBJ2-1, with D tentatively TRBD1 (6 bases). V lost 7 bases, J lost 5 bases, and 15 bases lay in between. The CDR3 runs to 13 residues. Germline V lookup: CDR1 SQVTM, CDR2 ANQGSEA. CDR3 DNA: TGCAGCGCATTCGCGACAGGACACAATGAGCAGTTCTTC. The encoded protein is CSAFATGHNEQFF.

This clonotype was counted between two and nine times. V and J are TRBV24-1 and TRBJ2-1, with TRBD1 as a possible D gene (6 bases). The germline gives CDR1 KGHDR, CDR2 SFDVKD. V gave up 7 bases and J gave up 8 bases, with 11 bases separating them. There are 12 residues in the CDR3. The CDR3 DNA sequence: TGTGCCACCAGCACAGGGTTATATGAGCAGTTCTTC. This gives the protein CATSTGLYEQFF.

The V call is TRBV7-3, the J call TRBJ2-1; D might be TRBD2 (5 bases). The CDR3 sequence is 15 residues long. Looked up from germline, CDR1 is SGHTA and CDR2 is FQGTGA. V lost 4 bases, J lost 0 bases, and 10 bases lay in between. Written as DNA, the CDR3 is TGTGCCAGCAGCTCCTCTAGCAGCTCCTACAATGAGCAGTTCTTC. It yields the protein CASSSSSSSYNEQFF.

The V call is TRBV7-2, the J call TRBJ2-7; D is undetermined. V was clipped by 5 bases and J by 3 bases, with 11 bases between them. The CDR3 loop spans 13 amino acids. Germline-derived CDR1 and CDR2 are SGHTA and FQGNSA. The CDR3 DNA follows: TGTGCCAGCAGCGTAGGGTTCCGCTACGAGCAGTACTTC. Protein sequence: CASSVGFRYEQYF.

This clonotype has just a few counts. In DNA form, the CDR3 reads TGTGCCAGCAGCGCCCTAGGAGGCGATAATGAAAAACTGTTTTTT. Protein product: CASSALGGDNEKLFF. This sequence joins TRBV7-9 and TRBJ1-4; D remains ambiguous. Germline V gene sequence: CDR1 SEHNR, CDR2 FQNEAQ (reference sequence). V was shortened by 5 bases and J by 4 bases, with 14 bases between the two germline ends. CDR3 length equals 15 residues.

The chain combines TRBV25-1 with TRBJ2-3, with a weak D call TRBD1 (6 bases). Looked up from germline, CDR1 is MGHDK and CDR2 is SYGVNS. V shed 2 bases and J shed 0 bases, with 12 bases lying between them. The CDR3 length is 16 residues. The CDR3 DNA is TGTGCCAGCAGTGAACGGACAGCCCTGAGCACAGATACGCAGTATTTT. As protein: CASSERTALSTDTQYF.

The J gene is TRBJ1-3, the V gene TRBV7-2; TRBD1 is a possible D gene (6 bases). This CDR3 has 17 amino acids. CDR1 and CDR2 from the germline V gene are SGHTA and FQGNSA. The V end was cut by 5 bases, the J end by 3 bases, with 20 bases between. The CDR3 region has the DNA TGTGCCAGCAGCGGAGACAGGCTGGCCGGATTTGGAAACACCATATATTTT. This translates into CASSGDRLAGFGNTIYF.